The present T cell receptor (beta chain) was sequenced within a study of PD-1 blockade in classical Hodgkin lymphoma. Time point of the sample: cycle 4 day 1 (C4D1), after about 6 weeks of nivolumab. The patients all showed relapse after autologous stem cell transplantation, while their brentuximab vedotin exposure varied. The protocol was immunoSEQ multiplex PCR, while the TCRdb copy is restricted to in-frame clones and leaves out a portion. The repertoire includes tens of thousands of clones, approximately 80% of them detected once, and 15% to 20% sits in the top ten. The V gene lost 5 bases and the J gene lost 4 bases, with 18 bases spanning the gap. The CDR3 is 16 amino acids. Germline lookup yields CDR1 MNHEY and CDR2 SMNVEV (reference sequence).

The material sequenced was peripheral blood mononuclear cells (PBMCs), taken before the fourth cycle of nivolumab. This clonotype was sampled from a human donor with classical Hodgkin lymphoma. This sequence joins TRBV27 and TRBJ2-1, with D possibly TRBD2 on 7 matching bases. This chain's CDR3 is CASSARGGGYYNEQFF. The CDR3 DNA reads TGTGCCAGCAGTGCCAGGGGCGGGGGATATTACAATGAGCAGTTCTTC.